This T cell receptor beta chain derives from a study of blood T cell repertoires in COVID-19. Study-level background: Researchers got acute and convalescent COVID-19 samples from the United States, Italy and Spain. The analysed material was cDNA or gDNA that came from T cells, B-cell-depleted T cells, or PBMCs.

Recruited during active infection, patients (from Seattle) were subsequently followed longitudinally. Per the authors' pipeline: Reference gene primer amplification gave nucleated cell count estimates. Profiling relied on immunoSEQ multiplex PCR, and the TCRdb table lists in-frame clones only, not all of them. Clone size and V and J calls were adopted from that table, with D and trimming inferred from the DNA. The sample shows 60,000 to 70,000 clones, roughly 86% of them seen only once. This CDR3 comprises 17 residues. Germline V CDR1 and CDR2: WNHNN, SYGVQD (reference sequence). J gave up 3 bases and V 1 base, and 10 bases lay outside the gene matches.

This chain uses TRBV10-1 with TRBJ1-2; TRBD1 aligns across 8 bases. Sequencing used peripheral blood. This clonotype originated in a man aged 35-49 years with COVID-19, enrolled during active disease. In DNA, the CDR3 is TGCGCCAGCAGTGAGTTCGAGCCCGGACAGGGACACTATGGCTACACCTTC. It specifies CASSEFEPGQGHYGYTF.